These 6 T cell receptor beta chains were all obtained from the same sample, sequenced in a study of post-analysis software for immune sequencing data. Study-wide results and caveats: Among a handful of TRBV segments more frequent in patients than controls were TRBV5-6, TRBV5-1 and TRBV20-1.

Researchers reported that TCR beta cDNA libraries carried unique molecular identifiers. Via MiXCR, TCRdb re-called the PCR reads, giving one row per CDR3 protein. The sample contains under 650,000 distinct CDR3 sequences, 44% of which appear only once. What these receptors recognize is not known. The specimen was blood. The receptors derive from a girl between 5 and 17 years old with multiple sclerosis.

The chain employs TRBV6-5 and TRBJ1-2; D is unresolved. Germline CDR1 and CDR2: MNHEY and SVGAGI. Trimming removed 0 bases from V and 2 bases from J, with 7 bases in between. This CDR3 is built from 14 residues. The CDR3 loop is CASSYSVGNYGYTF. The CDR3 DNA is TGTGCCAGCAGTTACTCGGTAGGGAACTATGGCTACACCTTC.

The V call is TRBV29-1, the J call TRBJ2-1; 8 bases are shared with TRBD2. Trimming took 5 bases from V and 8 from J; bases not matched to a gene: 8. This CDR3 spans 13 amino acids. Germline V CDR1 and CDR2: SQVTM, ANQGSEA. CDR3 amino acids: CSVRAGAVYEQFF. DNA for the CDR3: TGCAGCGTTAGAGCGGGAGCAGTCTATGAGCAGTTCTTC.

The chain employs TRBV5-1 and TRBJ1-1, with 7 nucleotides matching TRBD1. This CDR3 has 14 amino acids. Per the germline V gene, CDR1 is SGHRS and CDR2 is YFSETQ. The V gene end was trimmed by 3 bases and the J gene end by 5 bases; junction bases not matched to a gene: 7. This CDR3 is CASSWETGRTEAFF. The CDR3 region has the DNA TGCGCCAGCAGCTGGGAGACAGGGAGGACTGAAGCTTTCTTT.

This clonotype was detected only once. The V gene is TRBV7-3, the J gene TRBJ2-1; 12 bases are a match to TRBD2. J lost 7 bases, V lost 5 bases, and 9 bases had no gene match. This CDR3 has 16 amino acids. Germline CDR1 is SGHTA and CDR2 is FQGTGA. CDR3 residues: CASSPSSGGVGNEQFF. The CDR3 coding sequence is TGTGCCAGCAGCCCCTCTAGCGGGGGGGTCGGGAATGAGCAGTTCTTC. Complete variable domain (other parts from reference TRBV7-3 and TRBJ2-1): GAGVSQTPSNKVTEKGKYVELRCDPISGHTALYWYRQSLGQGPEFLIYFQGTGAADDSGLPNDRFFAVRPEGSVSTLKIQRTERGDSAVYLCASSPSSGGVGNEQFFGPGTRLTVL.

This clonotype was seen more than once but under ten times. The chain recombines TRBV7-9 with TRBJ2-1; 7 bases are shared with TRBD2. The CDR3 runs 17 residues. V shed 1 base and J 2 bases; nucleotides not matched to a gene: 8. Germline V CDR1 and CDR2: SEHNR, FQNEAQ (reference sequence). CDR3 protein: CASSLEHGRLTYNEQFF. The CDR3 bases are TGTGCCAGCAGCTTAGAGCACGGGAGGCTCACCTACAATGAGCAGTTCTTC.

The rearrangement joins TRBV2 to TRBJ2-7; 9 nucleotides match TRBD2. The CDR3 spans 14 residues. The V gene end was trimmed by 6 bases and the J gene end by 1 base; junction bases not matched to a gene: 4. Germline loops: CDR1 SNHLY, CDR2 FYNNEI. CDR3 in DNA: TGTGCCAGCAGGTCGAGCGGGGGGTCCTACGAGCAGTACTTC. Encoded protein: CASRSSGGSYEQYF. Drawing the rest from reference TRBV2 and TRBJ2-7, the complete variable domain is EPEVTQTPSHQVTQMGQEVILRCVPISNHLYFYWYRQILGQKVEFLVSFYNNEISEKSEIFDDQFSVERPDGSNFTLKIRSTKLEDSAMYFCASRSSGGSYEQYFGPGTRLTVT.